This entry lists 18 T cell receptor beta chains sequenced from one sample in a study of beta chain features in type 1 diabetes (dated by TCRdb to 2016 to 2019). No antigen has been identified for these receptors. Library creation used the immunoSEQ multiplex PCR assay. All of the isolated RNA was reverse transcribed with the High Capacity cDNA Reverse Transcription Kit, so expressed TCRB transcripts were sequenced. In its TCRdb copy, this immuneACCESS table keeps in-frame sequences only and misses some clones. Where compared with another copy, unresolved V genes explain less than half of these, and the others have no known cause. This sample has 120,000 to 150,000 clones in its table, and more than 10% of those were observed once. The top ten clones comprise 1% to 1.5% of the sample. Study-level results and caveats: A moderate but significant shortening of TCRB CDR3 length was observed in type 1 diabetes patients in all four CD4+ subsets.

Source material: central memory CD4+ T cells from blood. The receptors derive from a man aged 18 to 35 with type 1 diabetes.

The chain joins TRBV11-2 to TRBJ2-5, with D possibly matching TRBD2 (6 bases). This CDR3 contains 13 residues. The V and J ends lost 5 bases and 5 bases respectively, with 12 bases between them. In germline, CDR1 is SGHAT, CDR2 FQNNGV. Written as DNA, the CDR3 is TGTGCCAGCAGCCTAGGGCTAGCGGAGACCCAGTACTTC. It is translated as CASSLGLAETQYF.

The rearrangement joins TRBV6-5 to TRBJ2-3; no firm D call. Germline CDR1 MNHEY, CDR2 SVGAGI. The CDR3 is 15 amino acids. V lost 5 bases, J lost 1 base, and 13 bases lay in between. This CDR3 reads CASSARTHGTDTQYF. The CDR3 coding sequence is TGTGCCAGCAGTGCCCGGACCCACGGCACAGATACGCAGTATTTT.

This clone turned up a few times. This chain joins TRBV7-3 and TRBJ2-7; a weak D match, TRBD1 (6 bases). V was cut by 2 bases and J by 3 bases, with 14 bases left in between. This CDR3 spans 15 amino acids. CDR1 is SGHTA, CDR2 FQGTGA, per germline. The CDR3 coding sequence is TGTGCCAGCAGCTTAGGGGCACTGGGACACTACGAGCAGTACTTC. Its translation is CASSLGALGHYEQYF.

This clone was counted a few times. CDR3 residues: CASSRQGENTEAFF. CDR3 nucleotide sequence: TGCGCCAGCAGCCGACAGGGGGAGAACACTGAAGCTTTCTTT. The V and J genes are TRBV4-1 and TRBJ1-1; TRBD1 aligns across 9 bases. J was trimmed by 1 base and V by 4 bases; bases with no gene match: 1. From germline, CDR1 is MGHRA and CDR2 YSYEKL. This CDR3 comprises 14 residues.

V usage is TRBV12-5 and J usage is TRBJ2-5; tentatively, D is TRBD1 (6 bases). Germline CDR1 reads LGHNT; CDR2 reads FRNRAP. Trimming cost V 5 bases and J 7 bases, with 14 bases left between them. The CDR3 covers 13 residues. This CDR3 is CASGNTGNWTQYF. The CDR3 DNA sequence: TGTGCTAGTGGTAACACAGGGAACTGGACCCAGTACTTC.

The chain is built from TRBV19 and TRBJ2-7; D is undetermined. The germline CDR1 and CDR2 sequences are LNHDA and SQIVND (reference sequence). V was shortened by 5 bases and J by 0 bases, with 14 bases between the two germline ends. This CDR3 spans 15 amino acids. CDR3 nucleotide sequence: TGTGCCAGTAGTGCCGGTGGGCATAGCTCCTACGAGCAGTACTTC. Protein: CASSAGGHSSYEQYF.

V is TRBV20-1 and J is TRBJ2-3; possibly TRBD2 for D (5 bases). Germline lookup yields CDR1 DFQATT and CDR2 SNEGSKA (reference sequence). The CDR3 runs to 10 residues. With 6 bases removed from V and 14 bases from J, the gap between germline ends came to 15 bases. The DNA for the CDR3 is TGCAGTGCCCCGGGGAGAGGGAGGTATTTT. It specifies CSAPGRGRYF.

The rearrangement joins TRBV11-2 to TRBJ2-7, with a possible D match to TRBD1 (6 bases). V lost 0 bases and J 3 bases, leaving 15 bases between the germline ends. The germline CDR1 and CDR2 sequences are SGHAT and FQNNGV. The CDR3 runs 16 residues. The CDR3 sequence: CASSLDPAGAIYEQYF. In DNA form, the CDR3 reads TGTGCCAGCAGCTTAGATCCGGCAGGGGCTATCTACGAGCAGTACTTC.

The table lists this clone with many counts. The chain combines TRBV19 with TRBJ2-3; 8 nucleotides line up with TRBD2. Trimming cost V 4 bases and J 0 bases; bases outside gene matches: 3. The CDR3 spans 15 residues. Germline-derived CDR1 and CDR2 are LNHDA and SQIVND (reference sequence). In DNA form, the CDR3 reads TGTGCCAGTAGTACAAGCGGGGGCAGCACAGATACGCAGTATTTT. It is translated as CASSTSGGSTDTQYF.

This clone was picked up many times. V is TRBV28 and J is TRBJ1-1; no definite D call. The CDR3 has 15 amino acids. The V end was cut by 6 bases, the J end by 1 base, with 15 bases between. Germline V gene lookup returns CDR1 MDHEN and CDR2 SYDVKM. In nucleotides, the CDR3 is TGTGCCAGCAGGGGCTTGTCAGTGGGGAACACTGAAGCTTTCTTT. Its protein product is CASRGLSVGNTEAFF.

This clone was detected only a few times. The chain employs TRBV5-4 and TRBJ2-5, with D maybe TRBD2 (6 bases). The germline V and J ends were trimmed by 4 bases and 1 base, with 14 bases remaining between them. This CDR3 region has 15 residues. Germline loops: CDR1 SGHNT, CDR2 YYREEE (reference sequence). The CDR3 DNA follows: TGTGCCAGCAGCACCGGAGGGTATTTCCAAGAGACCCAGTACTTC. Encoded protein: CASSTGGYFQETQYF.

This clone was detected a few times. The gene calls are TRBV5-1 and TRBJ1-5; perhaps TRBD1 as D (5 bases). Trimming took 4 bases from V and 7 from J, leaving 12 bases between them. Germline CDR1 SGHRS, CDR2 YFSETQ. The CDR3 length is 13 residues. CDR3 amino acids: CASSEGPGQPQHF. CDR3 nucleotides: TGCGCCAGCAGCGAGGGACCAGGGCAGCCCCAGCATTTT.

This clone was counted at least ten times. J is TRBJ2-1 and V is TRBV7-2; D uncertain. Germline V gene lookup returns CDR1 SGHTA and CDR2 FQGNSA. The CDR3 spans 15 residues. Trimming took off 5 bases at V and 0 bases at J, with 11 bases between the two ends. This CDR3 reads CASSPQSSSYNEQFF. The CDR3 nucleotides are TGTGCCAGCAGCCCACAGAGTAGCTCCTACAATGAGCAGTTCTTC. Variable domain in full (rest from reference TRBV7-2 and TRBJ2-1): GAGVSQSPSNKVTEKGKDVELRCDPISGHTALYWYRQSLGQGLEFLIYFQGNSAPDKSGLPSDRFSAERTGGSVSTLTIQRTQQEDSAVYLCASSPQSSSYNEQFFGPGTRLTVL.

This clone was counted a few times. This chain uses TRBV2 with TRBJ1-6; D ambiguous. The CDR3 is 14 residues long. V gave up 9 bases and J gave up 3 bases, with 12 bases separating them. CDR1 and CDR2 (germline): SNHLY, FYNNEI. This CDR3 is CARGDSDYNSPLHF. In DNA, the CDR3 is TGTGCCAGGGGAGACTCTGACTATAATTCACCCCTCCACTTT.

V is TRBV7-7 and J is TRBJ2-1, with TRBD1 as a possible D gene (6 bases). The V gene's germline CDR1 is SSHAT and CDR2 FNYEAQ (reference sequence). Between the trimmed V and J ends, which lost 0 bases and 4 bases, there was a span of 10 bases. This CDR3 region has 15 residues. The CDR3 is CASSLAYGQYNEQFF. The CDR3, as DNA: TGTGCCAGCAGCTTAGCCTACGGACAGTACAATGAGCAGTTCTTC.

This clone showed up just a few times. The V and J genes are TRBV30 and TRBJ2-5; D not certain. The CDR3 consists of 14 residues. Germline-derived CDR1 and CDR2 are GTSNPN and SVGIG (reference sequence). The V end lost 0 bases, the J end lost 5 bases, and 13 bases lay between the germline ends. The CDR3 DNA sequence: TGTGCCTGGAGTGTCGCAGGTCCTTGGGAGACCCAGTACTTC. As protein: CAWSVAGPWETQYF.

This clone came up a few times. This chain connects TRBV19 to TRBJ2-5; no reliable D call. The CDR3 contains 14 residues. Trimming pared 6 bases from V and 4 bases from J, leaving 15 bases between. Germline V CDR1 and CDR2: LNHDA, SQIVND (reference sequence). The DNA of the CDR3 is TGTGCCAGTAGGCACAGCGACCCTACAGAGACCCAGTACTTC. Amino acid sequence: CASRHSDPTETQYF.

This clone has more than one count but fewer than ten. This chain uses TRBV2 with TRBJ1-5; D unresolved. Germline CDR1 reads SNHLY; CDR2 reads FYNNEI. V lost 2 bases and J lost 0, with 2 bases in between. This CDR3 spans 13 amino acids. CDR3 region: CASSESSNQPQHF. Written as DNA, the CDR3 is TGTGCCAGCAGTGAAAGTAGCAATCAGCCCCAGCATTTT.